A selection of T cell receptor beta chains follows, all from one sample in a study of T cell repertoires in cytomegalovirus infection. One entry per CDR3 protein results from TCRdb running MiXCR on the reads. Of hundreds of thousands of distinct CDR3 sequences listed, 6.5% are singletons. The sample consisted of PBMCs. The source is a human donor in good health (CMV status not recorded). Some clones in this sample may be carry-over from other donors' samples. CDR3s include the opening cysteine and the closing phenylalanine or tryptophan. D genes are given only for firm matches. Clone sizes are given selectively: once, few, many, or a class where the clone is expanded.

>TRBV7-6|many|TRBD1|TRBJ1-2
TGTGCCAGCAGCCCCCATAGACAGGGTTCCGGCTACACCTTC
CASSPHRQGSGYTF
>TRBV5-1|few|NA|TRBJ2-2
TGCGCCAGCAGCTTGGAGAGCGGTAGAGGGGAGCTGTTTTTT
CASSLESGRGELFF
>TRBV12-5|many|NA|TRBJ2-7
TGTGCTAGTGGTTATCCTGTCCGGGGCTCCTACGAGCAGTACTTC
CASGYPVRGSYEQYF
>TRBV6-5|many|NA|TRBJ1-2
TGTGCCAGCAGACAGAGACCTAACTATGGCTACACCTTC
CASRQRPNYGYTF
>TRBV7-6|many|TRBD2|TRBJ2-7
TGTGCCAGCAGCTTAGGGGGGACTAGCGGGGGTTCTCACGAGCAGTACTTC
CASSLGGTSGGSHEQYF
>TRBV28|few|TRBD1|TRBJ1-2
TGTGCCAGCAGTTTATTCAGGGGGCGAGGCTATGGCTACACCTTC
CASSLFRGRGYGYTF
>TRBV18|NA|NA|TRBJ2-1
TGTGCCAGCTCATCCCTTGTTGAGCAGTTCTTC
CASSSLVEQFF
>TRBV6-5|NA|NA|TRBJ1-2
TGTGCCAGCAGTGAGGCCGCAGGGGTCTATGGCTACACCTTC
CASSEAAGVYGYTF
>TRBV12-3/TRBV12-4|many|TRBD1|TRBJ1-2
TGTGCCAGCAGTAGGACAGGCTCCCCCTATGGCTACACCTTC
CASSRTGSPYGYTF
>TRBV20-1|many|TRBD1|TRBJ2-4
TGCAGTGCTAGTCGGTCAGTGGACAGGGGGACCAAAAACATTCAGTACTTC
CSASRSVDRGTKNIQYF
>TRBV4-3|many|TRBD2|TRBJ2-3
TGCGCCAGCAGCCAAGATCGGATACTAGCGGGCGGTAGCACAGATACGCAGTATTTT
CASSQDRILAGGSTDTQYF